The 27 T cell receptor beta chains below come from one sample, sequenced in a study of blood T cell repertoires in COVID-19. The table came from immunoSEQ multiplex PCR; TCRdb's copy has only in-frame clones and leaves some out. The sample has about 200,000 clones, more than 75% seen once; the top ten hold 5% to 7%. The sequencing input was PBMCs or T cells enriched from blood (not recorded which). These receptor sequences come from a man aged 40-55 years with acute COVID-19.

The DNA of the CDR3 is TGTGCCAGCAGTTTACCCAGTAACTACGAGCAGTACTTC. This sequence encodes CASSLPSNYEQYF. V usage is TRBV28 and J usage is TRBJ2-7; D uncertain. V lost 2 bases and J 3 bases, leaving 8 bases between the germline ends. The length of the CDR3 is 13 residues. Germline V gene sequence: CDR1 MDHEN, CDR2 SYDVKM. The whole variable domain, remainder taken from reference TRBV28 and TRBJ2-7, is DVKVTQSSRYLVKRTGEKVFLECVQDMDHENMFWYRQDPGLGLRLIYFSYDVKMKEKGDIPEGYSVSREKKERFSLILESASTNQTSMYLCASSLPSNYEQYFGPGTRLTVT.

Notes on this clone: This sample includes further DNA sequences coding for the same CDR3. The V call is TRBV7-9, the J call TRBJ1-5; D is perhaps TRBD1 (5 bases). Trimming took 2 bases from V and 2 from J, leaving 7 bases between them. The CDR3 is 14 residues long. Germline V gene lookup returns CDR1 SEHNR and CDR2 FQNEAQ (reference sequence). The CDR3 is CASSLTGGNQPQHF. CDR3 coding DNA: TGTGCCAGCAGCTTAACAGGTGGCAATCAGCCCCAGCATTTT.

The J gene is TRBJ2-1, the V gene TRBV7-3; 8 bases agree with TRBD2. V lost 6 bases to trimming and J lost 7 bases; unmatched junction nucleotides: 17. This CDR3 region has 17 residues. CDR1 is SGHTA and CDR2 is FQGTGA in the germline V gene. CDR3 sequence reads: CASRDLADVAGKNEQFF. In DNA form, the CDR3 reads TGTGCCAGCAGGGACCTAGCGGACGTAGCGGGAAAAAATGAGCAGTTCTTC.

DNA of the CDR3: TGTGCCAGCAGCTCGGCACTGGGACAGCCCGGGCCCCAGCATTTT. It specifies CASSSALGQPGPQHF. The chain couples TRBV7-2 to TRBJ1-5; 7 nucleotides align to TRBD1. V gave up 4 bases and J gave up 9 bases; unmatched junction bases: 12. The germline V gene has CDR1 SGHTA and CDR2 FQGNSA. This CDR3 spans 15 amino acids.

V usage is TRBV19 and J usage is TRBJ2-7; D is perhaps TRBD2 (6 bases). Trimming shortened V by 5 bases and J by 1 base, and 9 bases separated the two germline ends. The V gene's germline CDR1 is LNHDA and CDR2 SQIVND (reference sequence). CDR3 length: 13 amino acids. As DNA, the CDR3 is TGTGCCAGTAGTTACCGGGGGTCCTACGAGCAGTACTTC. The encoded protein is CASSYRGSYEQYF.

This rearrangement joins TRBV5-6 to TRBJ2-1; perhaps TRBD2 as D (5 bases). The germline V gene has CDR1 SGHDT and CDR2 YYEEEE. V was shortened by 2 bases and J by 9 bases, with 12 bases between the two germline ends. CDR3 length: 13 residues. The CDR3 coding sequence is TGTGCCAGCAGCTTACGGGGATTGGCTGAGCAGTTCTTC. It codes for CASSLRGLAEQFF.

This clone was counted only a few times. J is TRBJ2-3 and V is TRBV2; unclear D gene. V shed 8 bases and J shed 7 bases, with 13 bases lying between them. The germline V gene has CDR1 SNHLY and CDR2 FYNNEI. The CDR3 covers 12 residues. DNA of the CDR3: TGTGCCAGCGGGCCAGTAGACAATACGCAGTATTTT. This gives the protein CASGPVDNTQYF.

With respect to this clone: Additional DNA sequences in this sample encode the identical CDR3. J is TRBJ2-3 and V is TRBV5-1; 11 bases agree with TRBD2. This CDR3 is 15 amino acids long. V lost 0 bases, J lost 3 bases, and 0 bases stayed unmatched. The germline gives CDR1 SGHRS, CDR2 YFSETQ. CDR3 residues: CASSLGTSGTDTQYF. CDR3 bases: TGCGCCAGCAGCTTGGGGACTAGCGGGACAGATACGCAGTATTTT. Combining the CDR3 with reference TRBV5-1 and TRBJ2-3 gives the whole variable domain KAGVTQTPRYLIKTRGQQVTLSCSPISGHRSVSWYQQTPGQGLQFLFEYFSETQRNKGNFPGRFSGRQFSNSRSEMNVSTLELGDSALYLCASSLGTSGTDTQYFGPGTRLTVL.

This clone was detected only once. Germline is not matched at one junction end, which may reflect a read error. The V call is TRBV6-5, the J call TRBJ2-7; 10 bases align to TRBD1. Germline-derived CDR1 and CDR2 are MNHEY and SVGAGI. The CDR3 spans 12 residues. The CDR3 spells CASNPITGTGEF. The CDR3 DNA follows: TGTGCCAGCAATCCTATTACCGGGACAGGGGAGTTC.

Turning to this clone: It may be a read error: a sequence one base away is much more abundant. The chain carries TRBV7-9 and TRBJ1-1; the D gene is possibly TRBD1 (5 bases). Looked up from germline, CDR1 is SEHNR and CDR2 is FQNEAQ (reference sequence). CDR3 length: 15 residues. The CDR3 coding sequence is TGTGCCAGCAGCCCTGGGACTGTCATGAACACTAAAGCTTTCTTT. It is translated as CASSPGTVMNTKAFF.

The chain employs TRBV10-3 and TRBJ2-3; the D gene is possibly TRBD2 (6 bases). The germline V and J ends were trimmed by 10 bases and 4 bases, with 9 bases remaining between them. CDR1 is ENHRY, CDR2 SYGVKD, per germline. CDR3 length equals 11 residues. CDR3 in amino acids: CATGTPDTQYF. CDR3 bases: TGTGCCACCGGGACTCCAGATACGCAGTATTTT.

This chain joins TRBV3-1 (or the pseudogene TRBV3-2) and TRBJ2-7; 7 nucleotides line up with TRBD1. Germline trimming cut 4 bases from V and 2 bases from J; bases unmatched to any gene: 5. CDR3 length equals 14 residues. Germline V gene sequence: CDR1 LGHDT, CDR2 YNNKEL (reference sequence). The CDR3, as DNA: TGTGCCAGCAGCCCCGCAGGGGGACCCTACGAGCAGTACTTC. Its protein product is CASSPAGGPYEQYF.

CDR3 in amino acids: CASSQRSAGGQFF. The CDR3 DNA sequence: TGTGCCAGCAGTCAACGGTCCGCGGGAGGGCAGTTCTTC. The chain joins TRBV6-5 to TRBJ2-1, with TRBD2 identical over 8 bases. Germline V gives CDR1 MNHEY, CDR2 SVGAGI. The junction had 9 bases not matched to a gene; V was cut back by 5 bases and J by 12 bases. The CDR3 is 13 amino acids.

The V and J genes are TRBV2 and TRBJ1-6; 9 positions match TRBD1. Germline V gene lookup returns CDR1 SNHLY and CDR2 FYNNEI. This CDR3 contains 14 residues. The V gene end was trimmed by 7 bases and the J gene end by 7 bases; junction bases not matched to a gene: 5. The CDR3 loop is CASTRGTGNSPLHF. The CDR3 coding sequence is TGTGCCAGCACCAGGGGGACAGGGAATTCACCCCTCCACTTT. The full variable domain, completed using reference TRBV2 and TRBJ1-6, is EPEVTQTPSHQVTQMGQEVILRCVPISNHLYFYWYRQILGQKVEFLVSFYNNEISEKSEIFDDQFSVERPDGSNFTLKIRSTKLEDSAMYFCASTRGTGNSPLHFGNGTRLTVT.

This chain connects TRBV2 to TRBJ2-3, with 11 positions matching TRBD2. V was clipped by 0 bases and J by 6 bases; unmatched bases: 14. Germline CDR1 reads SNHLY; CDR2 reads FYNNEI. This CDR3 spans 19 amino acids. The CDR3 reads CASSEAGRLLAGVVDTQYF. As DNA, the CDR3 is TGTGCCAGCAGTGAAGCGGGAAGGTTACTAGCGGGAGTTGTGGATACGCAGTATTTT.

The chain recombines TRBV7-2 with TRBJ1-2; 8 bases fit TRBD1. V shed 5 bases, J shed 6 bases, and the junction held 5 bases outside the gene matches. The CDR3 contains 13 residues. The germline V gene encodes CDR1 SGHTA and CDR2 FQGNSA. This CDR3 reads CASSPDREDGYTF. The DNA of the CDR3 is TGTGCCAGCAGCCCGGACAGGGAGGATGGCTACACCTTC.

The rearrangement uses TRBV28 and TRBJ2-1; maybe TRBD2 (6 bases). This CDR3 has 15 residues. V dropped 8 bases and J dropped 8 bases, with 22 bases sitting between them. Germline CDR1 is MDHEN and CDR2 is SYDVKM. Here the CDR3 DNA reads TGTGCCAGCTTTGGTTGGGCCGGAGGGTTCGATGAGCAGTTCTTC. Its translation is CASFGWAGGFDEQFF.

In DNA, the CDR3 is TGTGCCAGCAGTTACTCGAGAGAGGGTCCTAGCGGGTACAATGAGCAGTTCTTC. This codes for CASSYSREGPSGYNEQFF. This sequence joins TRBV6-2 or TRBV6-3 and TRBJ2-1; TRBD2 agrees at 8 bases. CDR1 is MNHEY and CDR2 is SVGEGT in the germline V gene. Germline trimming cut 0 bases from V and 4 bases from J; bases unmatched to any gene: 11. The CDR3 covers 18 residues.

The chain links TRBV7-6 to TRBJ1-6, with D hard to call. Trimming cost V 1 base and J 7 bases, with 5 bases left between them. Per germline, CDR1 SGHVS and CDR2 FNYEAQ. There are 13 residues in the CDR3. The CDR3: CASSLERNSPLHF. In nucleotides, the CDR3 is TGTGCCAGCAGCTTAGAGCGGAATTCACCCCTCCACTTT.

V gene TRBV5-5 combines with J gene TRBJ1-5; 9 positions agree with TRBD1. CDR1 is SGHKS and CDR2 is YYEKEE in the germline V gene (reference sequence). V was pared by 3 bases and J by 7 bases, with 5 bases of the junction left unmatched. The CDR3 length is 14 residues. The CDR3, as DNA: TGTGCCAGCAGCTCGGGGACAGGGAACCAGCCCCAGCATTTT. This gives the protein CASSSGTGNQPQHF.

J is TRBJ2-7 and V is TRBV9; D might be TRBD2 (6 bases). This CDR3 is 14 amino acids long. CDR1 is SGDLS, CDR2 YYNGEE, per germline. V lost 4 bases and J lost 4, with 15 bases in between. CDR3 amino acids: CASSPWDLKYEQYF. The CDR3 DNA reads as TGTGCCAGCAGCCCCTGGGACTTAAAATACGAGCAGTACTTC. The full variable domain, in which reference TRBV9 and TRBJ2-7 provide the parts outside the CDR3, is DSGVTQTPKHLITATGQRVTLRCSPRSGDLSVYWYQQSLDQGLQFLIQYYNGEERAKGNILERFSAQQFPDLHSELNLSSLELGDSALYFCASSPWDLKYEQYFGPGTRLTVT.

This rearrangement joins TRBV7-9 to TRBJ2-1; TRBD2 matches 8 bases. After removal of 8 bases from V and 5 bases from J, the junction contained 5 bases not matched to a gene. CDR3 size: 13 residues. Germline lookup yields CDR1 SEHNR and CDR2 FQNEAQ (reference sequence). CDR3 in amino acids: CASVPGLDNEQFF. The DNA for the CDR3 is TGTGCCAGCGTACCGGGACTAGACAATGAGCAGTTCTTC.

The chain combines TRBV7-3 with TRBJ2-5; no clear D. Germline loops: CDR1 SGHTA, CDR2 FQGTGA. The CDR3 runs 14 residues. V was shortened by 5 bases and J by 4 bases, with 14 bases between the two germline ends. Here the CDR3 reads CASSIEGVTETQYF. Written as DNA, the CDR3 is TGTGCCAGCAGCATAGAAGGAGTGACAGAGACCCAGTACTTC. Full variable domain (missing parts from reference TRBV7-3 and TRBJ2-5): GAGVSQTPSNKVTEKGKYVELRCDPISGHTALYWYRQSLGQGPEFLIYFQGTGAADDSGLPNDRFFAVRPEGSVSTLKIQRTERGDSAVYLCASSIEGVTETQYFGPGTRLLVL.

This clone showed up just a few times. The chain carries TRBV25-1 and TRBJ2-1, with 11 bases identical to TRBD1. The CDR3 has 14 amino acids. CDR1 and CDR2 from the germline V gene are MGHDK and SYGVNS. The V and J ends lost 3 bases and 5 bases, in that order; junction bases with no gene match: 0. In DNA, the CDR3 is TGTGCCAGCAGTGAGGACAGGGGGCACAATGAGCAGTTCTTC. Amino acid sequence: CASSEDRGHNEQFF.

The chain carries TRBV14 and TRBJ2-7, with 7 bases aligning to TRBD2. Germline lookup yields CDR1 SGHDN and CDR2 FVKESK. V lost 2 bases, J lost 6 bases, and 10 bases stayed unmatched. This CDR3 contains 15 residues. The CDR3 spells CASSQLTGSGGEQYF. The CDR3, as DNA: TGTGCCAGCAGCCAATTGACGGGCTCGGGGGGCGAGCAGTACTTC. The full variable domain, rest sourced from reference TRBV14 and TRBJ2-7, is EAGVTQFPSHSVIEKGQTVTLRCDPISGHDNLYWYRRVMGKEIKFLLHFVKESKQDESGMPNNRFLAERTGGTYSTLKVQPAELEDSGVYFCASSQLTGSGGEQYFGPGTRLTVT.

The rearrangement joins TRBV2 to TRBJ1-2; D is unclear. V lost 6 bases and J 8 bases, leaving 19 bases between the germline ends. From germline, CDR1 is SNHLY and CDR2 FYNNEI. This CDR3 is 14 amino acids long. CDR3 bases: TGTGCCAGCAGGGCAACAACCGCTCAGGCGGGCTACACCTTC. As protein: CASRATTAQAGYTF. Together with reference TRBV2 and TRBJ1-2, the CDR3 gives the full variable domain: EPEVTQTPSHQVTQMGQEVILRCVPISNHLYFYWYRQILGQKVEFLVSFYNNEISEKSEIFDDQFSVERPDGSNFTLKIRSTKLEDSAMYFCASRATTAQAGYTFGSGTRLTVV.

The CDR3 DNA is TGTGCCAGTAGTATAGATCAACCGGGGTTGAATGAGCAGTTCTTC. It yields the protein CASSIDQPGLNEQFF. J is TRBJ2-1 and V is TRBV19; the D gene is possibly TRBD2 (5 bases). The length of the CDR3 is 15 residues. Per the germline V gene, CDR1 is LNHDA and CDR2 is SQIVND (reference sequence). The V end lost 0 bases, the J end lost 7 bases, and 13 bases lay between the germline ends.